The present TCR beta chain was sequenced within a study of T cell clonotyping in hematopoietic cell transplantation. Across the study: Cytoreduction preceded collection of pretransplant recipient samples.

The time point is: recipient sample about 28 days before transplant, after cytoreduction. Blood collection times were about day -28 and days 30, 100, 180 posttransplant. General observations from the study: Graft donor and pretransplant recipient Inverse Simpson Index values predicted broader posttransplant TCR diversity.

The germline gives CDR1 MNHEY, CDR2 SMNVEV (reference sequence). This CDR3 has 14 amino acids. V was cut by 6 bases and J by 3 bases, with 12 bases left in between. This clone was seen a single time. Its specificity is unknown. The assay was immunoSEQ multiplex PCR, and TCRdb's table has in-frame clones only and misses some. This repertoire shows thousands of clones, approximately 97% found once; its top ten account for roughly a sixth. The TCR was taken from a man aged 70 or older with acute myeloid leukemia. Some clones in this sample may be carry-over from other donors' samples. V usage is TRBV27 and J usage is TRBJ1-5; no reliable D call. The sample here was peripheral blood mononuclear cells, taken before stem cell transplant. The CDR3 DNA sequence: TGTGCCAGCAGGGGAGCCGTTGTCAATCAGCCCCAGCATTTT. It specifies CASRGAVVNQPQHF.